What follows describes a single TCR beta chain. This clone has only one observation. No antigen is known for it. Base qualities are not at hand, and no much larger clone is one base apart. This specimen belongs to a study of blood T cell repertoires in COVID-19 (TCRdb year 2020). Regarding the research as a whole: The collaborator samples originated in the United States, Italy and Spain and spanned the acute and convalescent phases of COVID-19. Deeply sampled blood TCRbeta repertoires from subjects exposed to, actively infected with, or recovered from COVID-19 were included in the dataset. The repertoires were made available in a free public database intended to serve as a resource for research on the immune response to SARS-CoV-2. Samples came from the ongoing ImmuneRACE study (first 160 participants) plus 1,254 subjects from 6 global collaborators. The material from the prospective study consisted of cDNA or gDNA derived from T cells, B-cell-depleted T cells, or PBMCs. Where available, HLA class I and class II types were obtained from metadata supplied by the sample provider rather than from assay-based typing. Nearly every sample came with metadata listing a de-identified subject ID, COVID-19 status, age in years and sex. What the research found in general, with its limitations: Clinical and demographic metadata were provided uncurated, with the amount varying by source and participant.

TCRbeta CDR3 regions were amplified from genomic DNA using the immunoSEQ Assay, a bias-controlled multiplex PCR. The authors' analysis ran thus. Within the assay, amplification of reference gene primers was used to estimate how many nucleated cells each sample contained. To quantify the absolute abundance of each unique TCRbeta CDR3 rearrangement, sequence reads were collapsed and filtered. For each sample, productive Simpson clonality was calculated as the square root of Simpson's diversity index across productive rearrangements. TCRdb limited this immuneACCESS table to in-frame rearrangements with V and J called. A share of clones is missing; checked studies link under half to unresolved V genes, and the rest is unexplained. V, J and clone size reflect that table, while D and trimming were determined from the DNA. For this sample the table gives 290,000 or so clones, of which almost 85% were detected only once. The leading ten clones occupy roughly 5% of the sample.

Whole blood was collected in K2EDTA tubes by collaborating institutions according to the institutions' own protocols. For TCRbeta analysis, collaborators shipped samples in one of three forms: frozen whole blood, isolated PBMCs, or DNA extracted from either of those sample types. V loses 4 bases of germline sequence and J loses 4 bases, and the interval between the two ends is 13 bases. CDR1 and CDR2 are read off the germline V gene as MNHEY and SVGAGI. The CDR3, from cysteine to phenylalanine, totals 15 residues. The kept DNA is CDR3 alone, 45 bases in frame from the first base. The chain links TRBV6-5 with TRBJ2-2; TRBD2 is possibly the D segment (5 matching bases). The TCR originated in a man aged 50 to 59 with active or convalescent COVID-19. The sequencing sample was made of peripheral blood. The CDR3 protein sequence reads: CASSLGVGLTGELFF. The nucleotide sequence reads as follows: TGTGCCAGCAGTTTGGGAGTCGGGCTCACCGGGGAGCTGTTTTTT.